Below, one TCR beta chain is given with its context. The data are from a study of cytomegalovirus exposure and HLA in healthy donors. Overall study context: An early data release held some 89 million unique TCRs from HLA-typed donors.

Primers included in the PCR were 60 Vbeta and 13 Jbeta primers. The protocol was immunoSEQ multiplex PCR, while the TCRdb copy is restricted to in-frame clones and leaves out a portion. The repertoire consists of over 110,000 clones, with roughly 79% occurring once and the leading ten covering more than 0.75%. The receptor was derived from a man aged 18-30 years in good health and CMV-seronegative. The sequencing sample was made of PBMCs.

CDR3 region: CASSADSHREAFF. The CDR3 DNA reads as TGCGCCAGCAGCGCCGACAGCCACCGCGAAGCTTTCTTT. The J gene is TRBJ1-1, the V gene TRBV5-1, with D possibly TRBD1 on 5 matching bases. Germline V gene lookup returns CDR1 SGHRS and CDR2 YFSETQ. Trimming cost V 4 bases and J 8 bases, with 15 bases left between them. The CDR3 sequence is 13 residues long.